This T cell receptor beta chain appears in the sequencing data of a study of a mutant IDH1 vaccine in newly diagnosed glioma. On the study more broadly: Most had both radiotherapy and temozolomide beforehand; others had only one. Study-wide results and limits: Among patients, approximately 93% showed immune responses induced by the vaccine.

This sample's time point: week 35, safety follow-up. Doses of 300 ug of mutant IDH1 20-mer peptide were given with topical imiquimod. In weeks 1, 3, 5, 7, 11, 15, 19 and 23, patients were vaccinated. Germline V gene sequence: CDR1 SEHNR, CDR2 FQNEAQ (reference sequence). The junction had 3 bases not matched to a gene; V was cut back by 4 bases and J by 2 bases. The CDR3 totals 15 residues. Data came from immunoSEQ multiplex PCR; TCRdb stores just in-frame clones and leaves some out. The profile shows about 41,000 clones, approximately 90% of them singletons. As concerns this clone: The antigen remains unidentified.

J is TRBJ2-7 and V is TRBV7-9, with 12 bases identical to TRBD2. The TCR comes from a man between 35 and 55 years old with glioma. Sequences were derived from PBMCs, sampled from a glioma patient whose treatment included an IDH1 peptide vaccine. The CDR3 nucleotides read TGTGCCAGCAGCTCAGGACTAGCGGGGCCCTACGAGCAGTACGTC. Its translation is CASSSGLAGPYEQYV.